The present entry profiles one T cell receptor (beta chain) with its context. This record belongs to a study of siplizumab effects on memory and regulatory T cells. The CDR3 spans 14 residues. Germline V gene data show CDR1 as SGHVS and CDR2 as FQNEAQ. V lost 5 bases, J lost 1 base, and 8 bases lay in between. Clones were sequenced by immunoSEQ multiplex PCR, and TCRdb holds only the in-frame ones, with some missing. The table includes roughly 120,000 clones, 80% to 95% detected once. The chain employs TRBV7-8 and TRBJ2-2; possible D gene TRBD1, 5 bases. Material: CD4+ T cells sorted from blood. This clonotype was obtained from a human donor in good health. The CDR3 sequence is CASSPQGNTGELFF. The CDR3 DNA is TGTGCCAGCAGCCCGCAGGGGAACACCGGGGAGCTGTTTTTT.